The 2 T cell receptor beta chains below come from one sample, sequenced in a study of spatial heterogeneity in lung cancer. Each CDR3 protein is one row after TCRdb ran MiXCR on the 5' RACE reads. The sample holds about 7,000 distinct CDR3 sequences, 7% seen once. The time point here: sample taken at primary tumor resection. Whole RNA obtained from tumor, nontumor lung or frozen PBMC underwent sequencing without sorting. Sequences were derived from PBMCs, sampled at surgery. These receptors were taken from a male donor with early-stage non-small cell lung cancer.

This clonotype showed up many times. In a library made to pick up alpha chains, this beta chain is a stray read with a size that means little. The chain links TRBV11-2 to TRBJ2-3, with TRBD2 matching over 7 bases. With 1 base clipped from V and 1 base from J, the junction kept 8 bases outside the gene matches. Germline assignment: CDR1 SGHAT and CDR2 FQNNGV. The CDR3 extends over 17 amino acids. Here the CDR3 DNA reads TGTGCCAGCAGCTTAGGAAGACTAGCCGGCGGCACAGATACGCAGTATTTT. As protein: CASSLGRLAGGTDTQYF.

This clonotype was seen at least ten times. This beta chain appears as a stray read in a library generated for alpha chains; its size is not informative. The chain recombines TRBV11-2 with TRBJ1-2; 9 bases map to TRBD1. The germline CDR1 and CDR2 sequences are SGHAT and FQNNGV. The CDR3 extends over 16 amino acids. Losses at the gene ends were 4 bases for V and 8 bases for J; bases not matched to a gene: 14. This chain's CDR3 is CASSSLRDREGVGYTF. The DNA of the CDR3 is TGTGCCAGCAGCTCCCTCCGGGACAGGGAAGGTGTAGGCTACACCTTC.